The 25 T cell receptor beta chains listed next were all sequenced from one sample in a study of CD8 T cells in ankylosing spondylitis listed by TCRdb under 2017. The method was 5' RACE. Sequencing took place on an Illumina HiSeq 2500. TCRdb applied fastp at Q25 and MiXCR to the public reads, then kept only in-frame beta chains. Each CDR3 protein gets just one entry, which takes the most common genes and DNA from the rows behind it. Counted in this sample were roughly 280,000 distinct CDR3 sequences; roughly 20% of them appeared once. Of the sample, 7.8% falls within the top ten clones. Sequences were obtained from blood, either unsorted or a sorted T cell fraction (not recorded which). The receptors shown here come from a male donor with ankylosing spondylitis or in good health (not recorded which).

This clonotype was counted many times. The chain links TRBV30 to TRBJ2-3; TRBD1 matches at 7 bases. Trimming removed 3 bases from V and 2 bases from J; junction bases left unmatched: 2. Germline V lookup: CDR1 GTSNPN, CDR2 SVGIG (reference sequence). The CDR3 runs to 13 residues. The DNA for the CDR3 is TGTGCCTGGAGCGGGACAGTCACAGATACGCAGTATTTT. Translating gives CAWSGTVTDTQYF.

This clonotype has just a few counts. The chain links TRBV7-2 to TRBJ1-2, with TRBD1 identical over 7 bases. The CDR3 has 13 residues. Per germline, CDR1 SGHTA and CDR2 FQGNSA. V dropped 6 bases and J dropped 3; count of bases not matched to a gene: 4. The CDR3 DNA reads as TGTGCCAGCAGACGTGACAGGGACTATGGCTACACCTTC. This codes for CASRRDRDYGYTF.

This chain links TRBV11-2 with TRBJ2-1, with 9 bases fitting TRBD2. Trimming cost V 7 bases and J 5 bases; bases outside gene matches: 6. From germline, CDR1 is SGHAT and CDR2 FQNNGV. This CDR3 has 14 amino acids. The CDR3 DNA reads TGTGCCAGCATCCTCGGGACTAGCAACAATGAGCAGTTCTTC. This gives the protein CASILGTSNNEQFF.

The chain combines TRBV20-1 with TRBJ2-3, with 8 bases fitting TRBD2. The CDR3 spans 14 residues. In germline, CDR1 is DFQATT, CDR2 SNEGSKA (reference sequence). The junction had 2 bases not matched to a gene; V was cut back by 0 bases and J by 3 bases. This CDR3 is CSARDRGGTDTQYF. The DNA for the CDR3 is TGCAGTGCTAGAGATCGGGGGGGAACAGATACGCAGTATTTT.

The chain's CDR3 is CSVEPQGYREQFF. CDR3 DNA: TGCAGCGTTGAGCCACAGGGGTACCGGGAGCAGTTCTTC. The V and J genes are TRBV29-1 and TRBJ2-1; 7 positions agree with TRBD1. CDR1 SQVTM and CDR2 ANQGSEA come from the germline V gene. V shed 3 bases, J shed 10 bases, and the junction held 9 bases outside the gene matches. The CDR3 contains 13 residues.

Only a few counts were recorded for this clonotype. The chain links TRBV20-1 to TRBJ2-2; D gene uncertain. In germline, CDR1 is DFQATT, CDR2 SNEGSKA (reference sequence). V was clipped by 3 bases and J by 4 bases, with 12 bases between them. This CDR3 comprises 14 residues. The CDR3 loop is CSARPPGSTGELFF. The CDR3 nucleotides read TGCAGTGCTAGGCCTCCGGGCAGCACCGGGGAGCTGTTTTTT.

The rearrangement uses TRBV27 and TRBJ2-3; D uncertain. V was pared by 3 bases and J by 5 bases, with 12 bases between. The CDR3 is 14 residues long. Germline V gene data show CDR1 as MNHEY and CDR2 as SMNVEV (reference sequence). CDR3 sequence reads: CASSLHSVGDTQYF. The DNA for the CDR3 is TGTGCCAGCAGTTTGCACAGCGTCGGAGATACGCAGTATTTT.

This clonotype was counted many times. This chain connects TRBV5-1 to TRBJ1-1; TRBD1 is a possible D gene (5 bases). V was pared by 7 bases and J by 6 bases, with 13 bases between. CDR1 is SGHRS, CDR2 YFSETQ, per germline. The CDR3 consists of 12 residues. The CDR3 nucleotides are TGCGCCAGCGGCCAGGGAACAGCTGAAGCTTTCTTT. Amino acids: CASGQGTAEAFF. The full variable domain, its missing parts supplied by reference TRBV5-1 and TRBJ1-1, is KAGVTQTPRYLIKTRGQQVTLSCSPISGHRSVSWYQQTPGQGLQFLFEYFSETQRNKGNFPGRFSGRQFSNSRSEMNVSTLELGDSALYLCASGQGTAEAFFGQGTRLTVV.

The J gene is TRBJ1-5, the V gene TRBV18; TRBD1 agrees at 11 bases. V trimming: 5 bases; J trimming: 9 bases; junction bases outside the gene matches: 12. The length of the CDR3 is 16 residues. Germline assignment: CDR1 KGHSH and CDR2 LQKENI. The CDR3 coding sequence is TGTGCCAGCTCAACGGACCGGGACAGGGGGTTGTGGCCCCAGCATTTT. Translated: CASSTDRDRGLWPQHF. The variable domain in full, completed from reference TRBV18 and TRBJ1-5, reads NAGVMQNPRHLVRRRGQEARLRCSPMKGHSHVYWYRQLPEEGLKFMVYLQKENIIDESGMPKERFSAEFPKEGPSILRIQQVVRGDSAAYFCASSTDRDRGLWPQHFGDGTRLSIL.

This clonotype was seen a handful of times. This chain connects TRBV20-1 to TRBJ1-5; D ambiguous. Per germline, CDR1 DFQATT and CDR2 SNEGSKA (reference sequence). V was clipped by 6 bases and J by 4 bases, with 10 bases between them. The CDR3 has 12 amino acids. The CDR3 sequence is CSASDRNQPQHF. The CDR3 nucleotides are TGCAGTGCATCCGACCGAAATCAGCCCCAGCATTTT.

The rearrangement links TRBV12-3 or TRBV12-4 to TRBJ1-5; D is perhaps TRBD1 (6 bases). V shed 6 bases and J shed 0 bases, with 12 bases lying between them. The CDR3 contains 15 residues. CDR3 sequence: CASSLQGNSNQPQHF. CDR3 in DNA: TGTGCCAGCAGCTTGCAGGGGAATAGCAATCAGCCCCAGCATTTT.

The V and J genes are TRBV12-3 or TRBV12-4 and TRBJ2-1; a weak D match, TRBD2 (5 bases). The CDR3 consists of 15 residues. The germline V and J ends were trimmed by 6 bases and 2 bases, with 14 bases remaining between them. CDR3 nucleotide sequence: TGTGCCAGCAGGAAAGGGAGTGCCACCTACAATGAGCAGTTCTTC. It translates to CASRKGSATYNEQFF.

The V and J genes are TRBV6-2 or TRBV6-3 and TRBJ1-5, with D possibly TRBD1 on 5 matching bases. The CDR3 loop spans 14 amino acids. Trimming took 6 bases from V and 3 from J, leaving 12 bases between them. Per the germline V gene, CDR1 is MNHEY and CDR2 is SVGEGT. CDR3 sequence reads: CASSYSGFNQPQHF. Written as DNA, the CDR3 is TGTGCCAGCAGCTATTCAGGGTTCAATCAGCCCCAGCATTTT.

The chain links TRBV10-3 to TRBJ2-1; D unresolved. The CDR3 spans 14 residues. CDR1 is ENHRY and CDR2 is SYGVKD in the germline V gene. V gave up 5 bases and J gave up 3 bases, with 11 bases separating them. The CDR3 nucleotides read TGTGCCATCAGTATCGCAGTGGACTACAATGAGCAGTTCTTC. This translates into CAISIAVDYNEQFF.

This clonotype turned up a few times. V usage is TRBV5-1 and J usage is TRBJ2-1; tentatively, D is TRBD1 or TRBD2 (7 bases each). The germline gives CDR1 SGHRS, CDR2 YFSETQ. Between the trimmed V and J ends, which lost 4 bases and 0 bases, there was a span of 17 bases. CDR3 length: 17 residues. This CDR3 reads CASSPRQGGGSYNEQFF. In nucleotides, the CDR3 is TGCGCCAGCAGCCCTAGACAGGGAGGGGGCTCCTACAATGAGCAGTTCTTC.

The table lists this clonotype with a few counts. The chain links TRBV9 to TRBJ2-1, with D perhaps matching TRBD2 (5 bases). The length of the CDR3 is 14 residues. The V gene's germline CDR1 is SGDLS and CDR2 YYNGEE. V lost 3 bases to trimming and J lost 9 bases, with 16 bases between them. CDR3 amino acids: CASSARGGVGEQFF. For the CDR3, the DNA is TGTGCCAGCAGCGCCCGGGGTGGTGTGGGTGAGCAGTTCTTC. The whole variable domain, filled in from reference TRBV9 and TRBJ2-1, reads DSGVTQTPKHLITATGQRVTLRCSPRSGDLSVYWYQQSLDQGLQFLIQYYNGEERAKGNILERFSAQQFPDLHSELNLSSLELGDSALYFCASSARGGVGEQFFGPGTRLTVL.

The chain has TRBV10-3 and TRBJ1-5, with D perhaps TRBD1 (5 bases). V was clipped by 2 bases and J by 5 bases, with 10 bases between them. CDR3 length: 14 residues. CDR1 and CDR2 (germline): ENHRY, SYGVKD. The CDR3 region is CAISEGTPDQPQHF. CDR3 nucleotides: TGTGCCATCAGTGAGGGGACGCCTGATCAGCCCCAGCATTTT.

V and J are TRBV20-1 and TRBJ2-2; 9 bases line up with TRBD1. The CDR3 spans 15 residues. V lost 5 bases and J lost 1; bases outside the gene matches: 5. Per germline, CDR1 DFQATT and CDR2 SNEGSKA (reference sequence). CDR3 residues: CSAYPGQGNTGELFF. The CDR3 region has the DNA TGCAGTGCTTACCCGGGACAGGGGAACACCGGGGAGCTGTTTTTT.

This clonotype was found a few times. The chain carries TRBV5-1 and TRBJ2-3; 8 bases agree with TRBD1. Trimming removed 5 bases from V and 4 bases from J; junction bases left unmatched: 6. The length of the CDR3 is 14 residues. Germline loops: CDR1 SGHRS, CDR2 YFSETQ. CDR3 in DNA: TGCGCCAGCAGACCGGGACAGGTCTCAGATACGCAGTATTTT. This gives the protein CASRPGQVSDTQYF.

V and J are TRBV6-1 and TRBJ2-1; D might be TRBD1 or TRBD2, each matching 5 bases. Trimming removed 11 bases at V and 2 bases at J, with 19 bases between. Looked up from germline, CDR1 is MNHNS and CDR2 is SASEGT. This CDR3 has 15 amino acids. CDR3 coding DNA: TGTGCCGCCCTTCGAGGGCAGGGTACCTACAATGAGCAGTTCTTC. As protein: CAALRGQGTYNEQFF.

The gene calls are TRBV5-1 and TRBJ1-5; the D gene is possibly TRBD1 (5 bases). V lost 0 bases, J lost 3 bases, and 10 bases lay in between. Looked up from germline, CDR1 is SGHRS and CDR2 is YFSETQ. The CDR3 is 15 amino acids. CDR3: CASSLAGPPNQPQHF. The CDR3 DNA is TGCGCCAGCAGCTTGGCGGGGCCCCCCAATCAGCCCCAGCATTTT.

The chain links TRBV5-1 to TRBJ2-2; no clear D gene. Germline CDR1 is SGHRS and CDR2 is YFSETQ. Between the trimmed V and J ends, which lost 0 bases and 2 bases, there was a span of 8 bases. This CDR3 has 15 amino acids. As DNA, the CDR3 is TGCGCCAGCAGCTTGGCCCGCTTAAACACCGGGGAGCTGTTTTTT. This encodes CASSLARLNTGELFF.

This clonotype was seen a handful of times. The rearrangement joins TRBV12-3 or TRBV12-4 to TRBJ1-1; D is undetermined. V was shortened by 6 bases and J by 3 bases, with 11 bases between the two germline ends. This CDR3 region has 13 residues. The CDR3 sequence is CASRPDSDTEAFF. The CDR3 DNA reads as TGTGCCAGCAGACCGGACTCGGACACTGAAGCTTTCTTT.

This clonotype was counted ten times or more. The genes are TRBV5-1 and TRBJ1-1, with 8 bases matching TRBD1. Germline V gives CDR1 SGHRS, CDR2 YFSETQ. After removal of 6 bases from V and 1 base from J, the junction contained 11 bases not matched to a gene. This CDR3 has 16 amino acids. As DNA, the CDR3 is TGCGCCAGCATGGACCAGACAGGGGTCCCGAACACTGAAGCTTTCTTT. It codes for CASMDQTGVPNTEAFF.

V is TRBV5-1 and J is TRBJ1-4; 10 nucleotides agree with TRBD1. The CDR3 is 15 residues long. CDR1 and CDR2 from the germline V gene are SGHRS and YFSETQ. V shed 4 bases and J 11 bases; nucleotides not matched to a gene: 11. The chain's CDR3 is CASSQGTGVGWKLFF. The CDR3, as DNA: TGCGCCAGCAGCCAAGGGACAGGGGTAGGATGGAAACTGTTTTTT.